The clone carrying this T cell receptor beta chain was observed once. The ends were cut back, 7 bases at V and 8 bases at J, with 29 bases in the middle. This CDR3 has 17 amino acids. Per germline, CDR1 SGHTS and CDR2 YDEGEE. This sample was included in a study of blood T cell repertoires in COVID-19. In the authors' workflow: Amplification of reference gene primers provided the estimated nucleated cell counts. Clones were sequenced by immunoSEQ multiplex PCR, and TCRdb holds only the in-frame ones, with some missing. V and J calls and clone size are those listed in that table; D and trimming were worked out from the DNA. The sample has about 24,000 clones; under 85% are singletons.

The J gene is TRBJ2-3, the V gene TRBV5-8; D perhaps matches TRBD2 (6 bases). Material for sequencing was peripheral blood. This TCR was recovered from a man in his fifties or sixties with COVID-19, enrolled during active disease. The CDR3 nucleotides are TGTGCCAGCGGGAGGAGGACCTCAACAAATCCAACCTCTACGCAGTATTTT. Translation: CASGRRTSTNPTSTQYF. The variable domain in full, with the rest retrieved from reference TRBV5-8 and TRBJ2-3, is EAGVTQSPTHLIKTRGQQATLRCSPISGHTSVYWYQQALGLGLQFLLWYDEGEERNRGNFPPRFSGRQFPNYSSELNVNALELEDSALYLCASGRRTSTNPTSTQYFGPGTRLTVL.